This T cell receptor (beta chain) was found in a study of identical twins. Points on this clonotype: Its antigen is not known.

Study observations and caveats: Analyses of zero insertions could be partly confounded by invariant MAIT and iNKT cells.

TCRdb passed the 5' RACE reads through MiXCR, listing each CDR3 protein once. The sample carries approximately 240,000 distinct CDR3 sequences, roughly 13% recorded once. The specimen sequenced was memory (CD45RO+) T cells sorted from blood. This TCR derives from a woman aged 18 to 35 in good health.

CDR3 sequence (DNA): TGCGCCAGCAGCCAAGGGCGAGGTTACTCCTACAATGAGCAGTTCTTC. Amino acid sequence: CASSQGRGYSYNEQFF. The chain is built from TRBV4-3 and TRBJ2-1; unclear D gene. The CDR3 sequence is 16 residues long. The germline V gene encodes CDR1 LGHNA and CDR2 YSLEER. Trimming stripped 1 base from V and 0 bases from J, with 10 bases between.